This entry describes one T cell receptor beta chain. TCRdb itself ran the RT-PCR reads through MiXCR, one entry per CDR3 protein. The profile shows more than 550,000 distinct CDR3 sequences, 12% to 15% of them singletons. Germline V gene lookup returns CDR1 SGHDT and CDR2 YYEEEE. This CDR3 region has 16 residues. Trimming took off 2 bases at V and 0 bases at J, with 12 bases between the two ends. The chain combines TRBV5-6 with TRBJ1-5, with D possibly being TRBD1 (6 bases). Sequenced input: memory CD4+ T cells from blood. This sequence was found in a female donor in good health, serving as a healthy control. The CDR3 is CASSFGGSDSNQPQHF. Written as DNA, the CDR3 is TGTGCCAGCAGCTTTGGGGGCTCGGATAGCAATCAGCCCCAGCATTTT.